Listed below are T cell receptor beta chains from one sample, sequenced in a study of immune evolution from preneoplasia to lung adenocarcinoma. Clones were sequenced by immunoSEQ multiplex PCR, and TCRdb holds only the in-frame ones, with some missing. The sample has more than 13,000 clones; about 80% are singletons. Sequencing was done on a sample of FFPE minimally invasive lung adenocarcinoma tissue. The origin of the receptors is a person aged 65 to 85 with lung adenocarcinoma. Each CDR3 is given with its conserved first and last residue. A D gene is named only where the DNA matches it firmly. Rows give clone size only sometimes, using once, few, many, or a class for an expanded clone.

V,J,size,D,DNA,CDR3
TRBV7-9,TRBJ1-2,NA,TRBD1,TGTGCCAGCAGCTTAGCTGCCCCGACAGGGGATGGCTACACCTTC,CASSLAAPTGDGYTF
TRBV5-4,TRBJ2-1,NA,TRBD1,TGTGCCAGCAGCTCCGGGACAGGGCCTCACAATGAGCAGTTCTTC,CASSSGTGPHNEQFF
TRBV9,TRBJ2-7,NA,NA,TGTGCCAGCAGCGTAGACAGTGGATCCTACGAGCAGTACTTC,CASSVDSGSYEQYF
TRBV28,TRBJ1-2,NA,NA,TGTGCCAGCAGTTTAGGAGGGGACATACGCCATGGCTACACCTTC,CASSLGGDIRHGYTF
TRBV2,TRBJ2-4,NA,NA,TGTGCCAGCAGCGGACTAGCCAAAAACATTCAGTACTTC,CASSGLAKNIQYF
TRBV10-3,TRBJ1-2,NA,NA,TGTGCCATCAGTGGGGGCAGAATTTCTGGCTACACCTTC,CAISGGRISGYTF
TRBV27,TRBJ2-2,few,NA,TGTGCCAGCAGCCCCGAGGGGAGTACCGGGGAGCTGTTTTTT,CASSPEGSTGELFF
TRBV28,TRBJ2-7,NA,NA,TGTGCCAGCAGTCTCCAATACGAGCAGTACTTC,CASSLQYEQYF
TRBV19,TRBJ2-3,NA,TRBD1,TGTGCCAGTAGTCAAGGAGGGACAGGGGGCAGGGATACGCAGTATTTT,CASSQGGTGGRDTQYF
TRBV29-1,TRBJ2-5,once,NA,TGCAGCGTTGGGTCGGGTTTCGAAGAGACCCAGTACTTC,CSVGSGFEETQYF
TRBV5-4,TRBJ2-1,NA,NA,TGTGCCAGCAGCTCACGGTCTGGAAATGAGCAGTTCTTC,CASSSRSGNEQFF
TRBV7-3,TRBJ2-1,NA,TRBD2,TGTGCCAGCAGCCGGAGCGGGAGAAGCGACAATGAGCAGTTCTTC,CASSRSGRSDNEQFF
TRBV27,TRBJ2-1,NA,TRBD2,TGTGCCAGCAGTTTATTTCGACTAGCGGGAGTCTCCGATGAGCAGTTCTTC,CASSLFRLAGVSDEQFF
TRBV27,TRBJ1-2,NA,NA,TGTGCCAGCAGGCCGACAGGTGTCTATGGCTACACCTTC,CASRPTGVYGYTF
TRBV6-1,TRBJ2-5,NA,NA,TGTGCCAGCAGTGAAGTGGGGATGGGGGAGACCCAGTACTTC,CASSEVGMGETQYF
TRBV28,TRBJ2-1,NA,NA,TGTGCCAGTAAGCCAGGGACCACCTCCTACAATGAGCAGTTCTTC,CASKPGTTSYNEQFF
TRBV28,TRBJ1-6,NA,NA,TGTGCCAGCAGGTCACGGATTGCGGCCCTCCACTTT,CASRSRIAALHF
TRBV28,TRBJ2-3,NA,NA,TGTGCCAGCAGTCCTACTTCCACAGATACGCAGTATTTT,CASSPTSTDTQYF
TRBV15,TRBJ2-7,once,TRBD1,TGTGCCACCAGCAGCTGGACAGGTGCCTACGAGCAGTACTTC,CATSSWTGAYEQYF
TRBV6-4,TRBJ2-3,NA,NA,TGTGCCAGCAGTACAGGGGATACGCAGTATTTT,CASSTGDTQYF
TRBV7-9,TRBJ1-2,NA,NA,TGTGCCAGCAGCTTGACAGCTAACTATGGCTACACCTTC,CASSLTANYGYTF
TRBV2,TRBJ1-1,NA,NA,TGTGCCAGCAGTGGAGAAGTCAACACTGAAGCTTTCTTT,CASSGEVNTEAFF
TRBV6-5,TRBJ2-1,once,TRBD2,TGTGCCAGCAGTTACGGGGGAGGGAGCTCCTACAATGAGCAGTTCTTC,CASSYGGGSSYNEQFF
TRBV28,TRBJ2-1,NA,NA,TGTGCCAGCAGTTTACAGGGGAGATCGGTCTCCTACAATGAGCAGTTCTTC,CASSLQGRSVSYNEQFF
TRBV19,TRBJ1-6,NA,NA,TGTGCCAGTAGTATAGGCCCGGATTCACCCCTCCACTTT,CASSIGPDSPLHF
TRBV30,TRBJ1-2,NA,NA,TGTGCCTGGAGTGGCCAGCCTGATTATGGCTACACCTTC,CAWSGQPDYGYTF
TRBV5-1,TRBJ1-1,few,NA,TGCGCCAGCAGCTTGGCCGGGGGGTACACTGAAGCTTTCTTT,CASSLAGGYTEAFF
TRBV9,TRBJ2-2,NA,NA,TGTGCCAGCAGCGTAGAAGCGTGGAACACCGGGGAGCTGTTTTTT,CASSVEAWNTGELFF
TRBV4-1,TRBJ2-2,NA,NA,TGCGCCAGCAGCCAAGGGGGAAGGGGGGCGAACACCGGGGAGCTGTTTTTT,CASSQGGRGANTGELFF
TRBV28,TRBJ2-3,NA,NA,TGTGCCAGCAGAAAACCGGGATATCCATCCGATACGCAGTATTTT,CASRKPGYPSDTQYF